One sample yielded the 23 T cell receptor beta chains listed below, sequenced in a study of T cells in Graves' hyperthyroidism and ophthalmopathy. TCR beta CDR3 region amplification was performed from RNA transcripts. HTBI primers were used for first-round RT-PCR of the TCR CDR3. TCRdb passed the multiplex PCR reads through MiXCR, listing each CDR3 protein once. The table lists under 350,000 distinct CDR3 sequences, approximately 13% of them singletons. Sequenced sample: blood. The receptors derive from a woman between 35 and 50 years old with Graves' ophthalmopathy.

Regarding this clonotype: Just one base apart from a much larger clone, this may be a read error. This rearrangement joins TRBV27 to TRBJ1-1, with D possibly matching TRBD1 (5 bases). CDR1 is MNHEY, CDR2 SMNVEV, per germline (reference sequence). The CDR3 has 13 amino acids. The DNA for the CDR3 is TGTGCCAGCAGTTCCACAGTCCTAAATGGGGCTTCCTTT. Its protein is CASSSTVLNGASF.

The table lists this clonotype with a few counts. The chain is built from TRBV3-1 and TRBJ2-5; D is possibly TRBD2 (5 bases). Trimming pared 1 base from V and 0 bases from J, leaving 12 bases between. The CDR3 length is 16 residues. The germline V gene has CDR1 LGHDT and CDR2 YNNKEL (reference sequence). DNA for the CDR3: TGTGCCAGCAGCCAAGGTTATCCGGGAAACCAAGAGACCCAGTACTTC. Translation gives CASSQGYPGNQETQYF.

This sequence joins TRBV7-8 and TRBJ2-5; 7 nucleotides agree with TRBD2. The CDR3 consists of 15 residues. V was clipped by 0 bases and J by 5 bases; unmatched bases: 6. CDR1 and CDR2 (germline): SGHVS, FQNEAQ. The CDR3 DNA reads as TGTGCCAGCAGCTTAGCGCCACTCGGGGGGGAGACCCAGTACTTC. It specifies CASSLAPLGGETQYF.

This clonotype was observed many times. The CDR3 region is CASSGPGRQPQHF. The CDR3 nucleotides read TGTGCCAGCAGTGGTCCAGGGAGACAGCCCCAGCATTTT. The chain combines TRBV2 with TRBJ1-5, with D perhaps TRBD1 (5 bases). The V end lost 4 bases, the J end lost 7 bases, and 11 bases lay between the germline ends. Germline CDR1 reads SNHLY; CDR2 reads FYNNEI. This CDR3 spans 13 amino acids.

This clonotype was recorded a few times. The rearrangement uses TRBV30 and TRBJ1-5; TRBD1 matches 7 bases. There are 14 residues in the CDR3. CDR1 is GTSNPN and CDR2 is SVGIG in the germline V gene (reference sequence). Unmatched junction bases numbered 3, after V lost 1 base and J lost 3 bases. Here the CDR3 reads CAWSEGQFNQPQHF. In DNA, the CDR3 is TGTGCCTGGAGTGAGGGACAGTTCAATCAGCCCCAGCATTTT.

The sample holds many counts of this clonotype. V is TRBV29-1 and J is TRBJ1-5, with D possibly being TRBD1 (6 bases). The V end was cut by 3 bases, the J end by 6 bases, with 12 bases between. This CDR3 has 13 residues. Per the germline V gene, CDR1 is SQVTM and CDR2 is ANQGSEA. The CDR3 loop reads CSVEGAEGQPQHF. The CDR3, as DNA: TGCAGCGTTGAGGGGGCGGAGGGTCAGCCCCAGCATTTT.

This clonotype was detected only a few times. This chain connects TRBV11-2 to TRBJ2-2, with 15 nucleotides matching TRBD2. The CDR3 length is 22 residues. V gave up 3 bases and J gave up 3 bases; unmatched junction bases: 17. Looked up from germline, CDR1 is SGHAT and CDR2 is FQNNGV. Here the CDR3 reads CASSFTPGLAGGSGTHTGELFF. The CDR3 nucleotides are TGTGCCAGCAGCTTTACCCCGGGACTAGCGGGAGGTTCCGGTACCCACACCGGGGAGCTGTTTTTT.

In this sample, this clonotype turned up many times. This rearrangement joins TRBV11-1 to TRBJ2-1, with D perhaps matching TRBD1 (5 bases). Per the germline V gene, CDR1 is SGHAT and CDR2 is FQDESV (reference sequence). V lost 1 base and J lost 1, with 14 bases in between. The CDR3 is made up of 17 amino acids. CDR3 sequence: CASSLEDTFPSYNEQFF. The CDR3 DNA is TGTGCCAGCAGCTTAGAGGACACCTTCCCTTCCTACAATGAGCAGTTCTTC.

This clonotype was found many times. The V and J genes are TRBV11-2 and TRBJ1-1; tentatively, D is TRBD1 (5 bases). The germline gives CDR1 SGHAT, CDR2 FQNNGV. Trimming removed 3 bases at V and 5 bases at J, with 10 bases between. This CDR3 comprises 13 residues. Here the CDR3 reads CASSFSEGTEAFF. The DNA for the CDR3 is TGTGCCAGCAGCTTTTCTGAGGGGACTGAAGCTTTCTTT. Variable domain in full (rest from reference TRBV11-2 and TRBJ1-1): EAGVAQSPRYKIIEKRQSVAFWCNPISGHATLYWYQQILGQGPKLLIQFQNNGVVDDSQLPKDRFSAERLKGVDSTLKIQPAKLEDSAVYLCASSFSEGTEAFFGQGTRLTVV.

In its sample, this clonotype was seen many times. This rearrangement joins TRBV18 to TRBJ2-7; possible D gene TRBD1, 5 bases. In germline, CDR1 is KGHSH, CDR2 LQKENI. V dropped 3 bases and J dropped 3 bases, with 12 bases sitting between them. The CDR3 extends over 14 amino acids. CDR3 residues: CASSPRQIGYEQYF. The CDR3 DNA follows: TGTGCCAGCTCACCGCGACAGATAGGCTACGAGCAGTACTTC. Full variable domain (missing parts from reference TRBV18 and TRBJ2-7): NAGVMQNPRHLVRRRGQEARLRCSPMKGHSHVYWYRQLPEEGLKFMVYLQKENIIDESGMPKERFSAEFPKEGPSILRIQQVVRGDSAAYFCASSPRQIGYEQYFGPGTRLTVT.

This clonotype was counted a few times. The rearrangement uses TRBV3-1 and TRBJ2-1, with 7 positions matching TRBD2. The CDR3 is made up of 16 amino acids. Germline trimming cut 0 bases from V and 8 bases from J; bases unmatched to any gene: 10. CDR1 LGHDT and CDR2 YNNKEL come from the germline V gene (reference sequence). CDR3 region: CASSQDLGGFFDEQFF. CDR3 in DNA: TGTGCCAGCAGCCAAGATTTGGGGGGGTTTTTCGATGAGCAGTTCTTC.

The chain couples TRBV28 to TRBJ2-6; D not resolved. The V gene's germline CDR1 is MDHEN and CDR2 SYDVKM. With 6 bases removed from V and 3 bases from J, the gap between germline ends came to 15 bases. CDR3 length equals 16 residues. CDR3 DNA sequence: TGTGCCAGCAGCCCCGGATCGGACGGTGGGGCCAACGTCCTGACTTTC. Translated: CASSPGSDGGANVLTF. The variable domain in full, with the rest retrieved from reference TRBV28 and TRBJ2-6, is DVKVTQSSRYLVKRTGEKVFLECVQDMDHENMFWYRQDPGLGLRLIYFSYDVKMKEKGDIPEGYSVSREKKERFSLILESASTNQTSMYLCASSPGSDGGANVLTFGAGSRLTVL.

In its sample, this clonotype was seen many times. The chain employs TRBV2 and TRBJ1-1, with TRBD1 matching 7 bases. The CDR3 consists of 17 residues. J was trimmed by 0 bases and V by 2 bases; bases with no gene match: 9. The germline CDR1 and CDR2 sequences are SNHLY and FYNNEI. The CDR3 here is CASSEFRGTSMNTEAFF. The CDR3, as DNA: TGTGCCAGCAGTGAATTCAGGGGGACCTCGATGAACACTGAAGCTTTCTTT.

This clonotype has a count of ten or more. The CDR3 bases are TGTGCCAGCATGGGGGACAGTTTGAATTCACCCCTCCACTTT. The encoded protein is CASMGDSLNSPLHF. This chain joins TRBV6-1 and TRBJ1-6; 7 nucleotides agree with TRBD1. V shed 7 bases and J 7 bases; nucleotides not matched to a gene: 7. The CDR3 is 14 amino acids. CDR1 MNHNS and CDR2 SASEGT come from the germline V gene.

The V and J genes are TRBV15 and TRBJ2-1, with 15 bases that match TRBD2. The germline V gene encodes CDR1 LNHNV and CDR2 YYDKDF (reference sequence). This CDR3 region has 15 residues. V shed 5 bases and J 8 bases; nucleotides not matched to a gene: 4. The CDR3 is CATSSWTSGRDEQFF. In DNA, the CDR3 is TGTGCCACCAGCTCCTGGACTAGCGGGAGGGATGAGCAGTTCTTC.

This clonotype was detected ten times or more. J is TRBJ2-1 and V is TRBV27; 7 bases are shared with TRBD2. CDR3 length: 13 amino acids. The ends lost 6 bases at V and 10 bases at J; junction bases unmatched: 9. CDR1 is MNHEY and CDR2 is SMNVEV in the germline V gene (reference sequence). This CDR3 reads CASRKGLVGEQFF. The CDR3 DNA is TGTGCCAGCAGAAAAGGACTAGTCGGGGAGCAGTTCTTC.

J is TRBJ2-6 and V is TRBV9; D is unresolved. The CDR3 contains 15 residues. V shed 2 bases and J shed 1 base, with 7 bases lying between them. Germline CDR1 is SGDLS and CDR2 is YYNGEE. This CDR3 reads CASSVSDSGANVLTF. CDR3 in DNA: TGTGCCAGCAGCGTTAGTGATTCTGGGGCCAACGTCCTGACTTTC.

The chain links TRBV5-6 to TRBJ2-1; D not resolved. The CDR3 length is 15 residues. Trimming left V 4 bases short and J 3 bases short, with 14 bases between. From germline, CDR1 is SGHDT and CDR2 YYEEEE. CDR3 nucleotide sequence: TGTGCCAGCAGCCCGGGTCTCGTAAGCTACAATGAGCAGTTCTTC. Its translation is CASSPGLVSYNEQFF.

This clonotype was counted between two and nine times. V and J are TRBV3-1 and TRBJ1-5; unclear D gene. This CDR3 has 15 residues. Germline loops: CDR1 LGHDT, CDR2 YNNKEL (reference sequence). Trimming left V 0 bases short and J 3 bases short, with 9 bases between. CDR3 residues: CASSQDVYPNQPQHF. Written as DNA, the CDR3 is TGTGCCAGCAGCCAAGACGTTTACCCCAATCAGCCCCAGCATTTT.

This chain links TRBV6-6 with TRBJ1-4; D not resolved. V was shortened by 0 bases and J by 8 bases, with 13 bases between the two germline ends. CDR3 length: 15 amino acids. The germline V gene has CDR1 MNHNY and CDR2 SVGAGI (reference sequence). In DNA form, the CDR3 reads TGTGCCAGCAGTTACTCGAGTGGTCTAGGGGAAAAACTGTTTTTT. Translating gives CASSYSSGLGEKLFF.

This clonotype showed up many times. V is TRBV20-1 and J is TRBJ1-4; D not resolved. Trimming removed 1 base from V and 5 bases from J, with 8 bases in between. The CDR3 sequence is 13 residues long. Germline CDR1 is DFQATT and CDR2 is SNEGSKA (reference sequence). The DNA of the CDR3 is TGCAGTGCTAGAGTAGGGATGAATGAAAAACTGTTTTTT. It codes for CSARVGMNEKLFF.

This clonotype was observed a few times. The V and J genes are TRBV5-6 and TRBJ2-1, with D possibly called TRBD1 or TRBD2 (5 bases each). This CDR3 comprises 13 residues. Germline V gives CDR1 SGHDT, CDR2 YYEEEE. Trimming took off 2 bases at V and 5 bases at J, with 8 bases between the two ends. CDR3 DNA: TGTGCCAGCAGCTTCGGGGCCGACAATGAGCAGTTCTTC. Its translation is CASSFGADNEQFF.

This clonotype has ten or more counts. This chain links TRBV20-1 with TRBJ2-7; D remains unclear. Germline V lookup: CDR1 DFQATT, CDR2 SNEGSKA (reference sequence). The CDR3 has 13 residues. Trimming removed 1 base at V and 3 bases at J, with 10 bases between. CDR3 amino acids: CSARGARSYEQYF. For the CDR3, the DNA is TGCAGTGCTAGAGGTGCCAGGAGCTACGAGCAGTACTTC.